Presented here are 5 T cell receptor beta chains from one specimen sequenced in a study of blood T cell repertoires in COVID-19. Produced via immunoSEQ multiplex PCR; TCRdb's table is partial and in-frame only. This table has about 84,000 clones, over 70% appearing once. Sequenced sample: peripheral blood. The receptors come from a man older than 75 with active or convalescent COVID-19.

The rearrangement uses TRBV3-1 (or the pseudogene TRBV3-2) and TRBJ2-7; TRBD1 matches at 7 bases. Unmatched junction bases numbered 1, after V lost 4 bases and J lost 4 bases. The germline gives CDR1 LGHDT, CDR2 YNNKEL (reference sequence). This CDR3 region has 12 residues. CDR3 nucleotides: TGTGCCAGCAGCCGGGGACAGTACGAGCAGTACTTC. Its protein is CASSRGQYEQYF.

This chain joins TRBV6-2 or TRBV6-3 and TRBJ1-2; 8 bases align to TRBD1. J gave up 5 bases and V 4 bases, and 9 bases lay outside the gene matches. The germline CDR1 and CDR2 sequences are MNHEY and SVGEGT. The CDR3 spans 15 residues. In DNA, the CDR3 is TGTGCCAGCAGTTTTACGGACAGGGATGTTTATGGCTACACCTTC. Translating gives CASSFTDRDVYGYTF.

V is TRBV5-1 and J is TRBJ2-7; possible D gene TRBD1, 6 bases. The CDR3 runs 12 residues. The V gene's germline CDR1 is SGHRS and CDR2 YFSETQ. With 5 bases removed from V and 4 bases from J, the gap between germline ends came to 10 bases. CDR3 bases: TGCGCCAGCAGTTCAACAGGGTACGAGCAGTACTTC. The encoded protein is CASSSTGYEQYF.

This clone was counted once. The chain couples TRBV20-1 to TRBJ2-7; TRBD2 matches 12 bases. The V gene end was trimmed by 3 bases and the J gene end by 2 bases; junction bases not matched to a gene: 8. The CDR3 is 16 residues long. CDR1 is DFQATT and CDR2 is SNEGSKA in the germline V gene (reference sequence). For the CDR3, the DNA is TGCAGTGCTAGTGGACTAGCGGGGCCTTTGACCTACGAGCAGTACTTC. Its protein is CSASGLAGPLTYEQYF.

For the CDR3, the DNA is TGTGCCTGGATAGACCTAGCGGGTTCCTACAATGAGCAGTTCTTC. Translating it yields CAWIDLAGSYNEQFF. The chain combines TRBV30 with TRBJ2-1, with TRBD2 identical over 8 bases. J was trimmed by 1 base and V by 4 bases; bases with no gene match: 6. Germline V gene data show CDR1 as GTSNPN and CDR2 as SVGIG (reference sequence). The CDR3 has 15 amino acids. Using reference TRBV30 and TRBJ2-1 for the parts outside the CDR3, the full variable domain is SQTIHQWPATLVQPVGSPLSLECTVEGTSNPNLYWYRQAAGRGLQLLFYSVGIGQISSEVPQNLSASRPQDRQFILSSKKLLLSDSGFYLCAWIDLAGSYNEQFFGPGTRLTVL.